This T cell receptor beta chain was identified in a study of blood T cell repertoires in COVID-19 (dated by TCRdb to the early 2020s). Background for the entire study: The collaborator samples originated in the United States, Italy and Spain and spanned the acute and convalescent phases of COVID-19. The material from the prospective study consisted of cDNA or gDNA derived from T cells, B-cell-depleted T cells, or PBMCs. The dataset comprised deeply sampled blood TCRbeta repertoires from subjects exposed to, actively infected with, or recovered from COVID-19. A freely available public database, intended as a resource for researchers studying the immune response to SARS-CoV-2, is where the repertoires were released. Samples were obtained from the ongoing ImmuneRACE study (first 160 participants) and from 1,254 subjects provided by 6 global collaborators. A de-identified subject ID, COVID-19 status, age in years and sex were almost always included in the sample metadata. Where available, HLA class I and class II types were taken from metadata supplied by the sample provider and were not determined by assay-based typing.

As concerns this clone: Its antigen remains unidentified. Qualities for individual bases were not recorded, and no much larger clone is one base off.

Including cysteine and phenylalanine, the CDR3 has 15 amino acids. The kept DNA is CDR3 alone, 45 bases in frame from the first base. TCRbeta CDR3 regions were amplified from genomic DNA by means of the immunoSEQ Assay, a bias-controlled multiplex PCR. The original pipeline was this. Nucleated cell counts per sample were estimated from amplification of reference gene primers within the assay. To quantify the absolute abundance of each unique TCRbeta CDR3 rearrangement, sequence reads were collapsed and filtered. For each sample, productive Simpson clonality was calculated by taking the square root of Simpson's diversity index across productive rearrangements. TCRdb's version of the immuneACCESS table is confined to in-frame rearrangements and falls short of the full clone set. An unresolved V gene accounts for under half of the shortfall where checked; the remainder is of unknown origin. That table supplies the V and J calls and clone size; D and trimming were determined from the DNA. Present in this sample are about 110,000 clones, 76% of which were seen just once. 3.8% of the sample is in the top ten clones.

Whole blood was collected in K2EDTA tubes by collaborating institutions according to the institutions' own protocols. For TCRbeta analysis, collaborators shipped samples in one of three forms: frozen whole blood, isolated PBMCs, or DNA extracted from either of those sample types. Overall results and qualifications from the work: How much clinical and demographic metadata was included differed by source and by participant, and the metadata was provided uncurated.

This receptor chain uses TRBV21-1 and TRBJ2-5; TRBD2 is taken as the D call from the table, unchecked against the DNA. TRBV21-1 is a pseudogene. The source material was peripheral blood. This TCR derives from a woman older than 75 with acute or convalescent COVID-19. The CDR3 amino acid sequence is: CARPSSSGTQETQYF. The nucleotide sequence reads TGTGCCAGACCTTCGAGTAGCGGGACCCAAGAGACCCAGTACTTC.